Listed here is a single TCR beta chain. Its cognate antigen is unknown. The sample comes from a study of T-cell memory formation after mild COVID-19. General study points: The main location of contracting CD4+ clones was CM and EM, and that of contracting CD8+ clones was EMRA. The finding that pre-infection memory included some responding clones suggested that cross-reactive memory joined.

Unmatched junction bases numbered 10, after V lost 2 bases and J lost 6 bases. CDR1 is SGHVS, CDR2 FNYEAQ, per germline. The CDR3 contains 15 residues. cDNA libraries for TCR alpha and TCR beta, carrying sample barcodes and UMIs, came from 5'RACE with constant-segment primers. In TCRdb, the 5' RACE reads were re-called with MiXCR into one record per CDR3 protein. The sample includes hundreds of thousands of distinct CDR3 sequences, about 18% of them seen just once. This sequence joins TRBV7-6 and TRBJ2-7; 7 nucleotides line up with TRBD2. The sequence was obtained from an adult woman who had mild COVID-19 (a few samples of this study predate the infection). Cell type and time point are not known. The sequencing input was PBMCs or a T cell subset sorted from them (not recorded which). The CDR3 spells CASSLSGGSRGEQYF. The CDR3 coding sequence is TGTGCCAGCAGCTTATCGGGCGGGAGCCGAGGCGAGCAGTACTTC.